These 10 T cell receptor beta chains originate from one sample sequenced in a study of identical twins. One entry per CDR3 protein, called by TCRdb with MiXCR from the 5' RACE reads. The sample records 1.5 million to 2 million distinct CDR3 sequences, roughly a third being singletons. The sequencing input was cord blood. These receptors originate from a newborn girl in good health.

There are many counts of this clonotype. The V and J genes are TRBV4-1 and TRBJ2-3; D unresolved. V lost 4 bases and J 6 bases, leaving 14 bases between the germline ends. Germline V gene data show CDR1 as MGHRA and CDR2 as YSYEKL. This CDR3 is 14 amino acids long. In nucleotides, the CDR3 is TGCGCCAGCAGCCTAGCCGTCATAGGGGATACGCAGTATTTT. It is translated as CASSLAVIGDTQYF.

This clonotype was seen more than once but under ten times. J is TRBJ2-7 and V is TRBV10-3; TRBD2 matches 13 bases. The V and J ends lost 4 bases and 1 base, in that order; junction bases with no gene match: 4. Per the germline V gene, CDR1 is ENHRY and CDR2 is SYGVKD. The CDR3 consists of 16 residues. The CDR3 bases are TGTGCCATCAGTGGGGGACTAGCGGGGAAGTCCTACGAGCAGTACTTC. Translation: CAISGGLAGKSYEQYF.

The chain links TRBV13 to TRBJ1-1, with D uncertain. Germline CDR1 PRHDT, CDR2 FYEKMQ (reference sequence). With 5 bases removed from V and 2 bases from J, the gap between germline ends came to 15 bases. The CDR3 consists of 15 residues. Written as DNA, the CDR3 is TGTGCCAGCAGCCAAAATGTAGGGTTTAACACTGAAGCTTTCTTT. It translates to CASSQNVGFNTEAFF.

The chain carries TRBV21-1 and TRBJ1-2; the table's TRBD1 call for D was not verified on the DNA. TRBV21-1 is given as a pseudogene. The length of the CDR3 is 12 residues. The CDR3 DNA reads TGTGCCAGCAGCAACGGCAGGGGTGGCTACACCTTC. It codes for CASSNGRGGYTF.

The V call is TRBV11-2, the J call TRBJ2-7; TRBD2 agrees at 7 bases. CDR3 size: 16 residues. V gave up 5 bases and J gave up 2 bases; unmatched junction bases: 12. Germline V gene data show CDR1 as SGHAT and CDR2 as FQNNGV. The CDR3 DNA reads TGTGCCAGCAGCCCGCTTATGGGGAGGGGCCCCTACGAGCAGTACTTC. This encodes CASSPLMGRGPYEQYF.

The chain uses TRBV28 and TRBJ1-1; 10 bases fit TRBD1. Germline CDR1 and CDR2: MDHEN and SYDVKM. J gave up 4 bases and V 9 bases, and 5 bases lay outside the gene matches. This CDR3 is built from 13 residues. The CDR3 protein is CASERDRGTEAFF. CDR3 nucleotide sequence: TGTGCCAGTGAACGGGACAGGGGCACTGAAGCTTTCTTT.

This clonotype has just a few counts. The V and J genes are TRBV4-1 and TRBJ2-3; 8 positions agree with TRBD2. The CDR3 spans 14 residues. Germline assignment: CDR1 MGHRA and CDR2 YSYEKL. V lost 5 bases, J lost 3 bases, and 4 bases stayed unmatched. The CDR3 protein is CASSNAGGTDTQYF. In DNA form, the CDR3 reads TGCGCCAGCAGCAACGCGGGGGGTACAGATACGCAGTATTTT.

The rearrangement links TRBV5-1 to TRBJ2-2; TRBD2 matches at 7 bases. CDR1 and CDR2 from the germline V gene are SGHRS and YFSETQ. Unmatched junction bases numbered 5, after V lost 2 bases and J lost 4 bases. CDR3 size: 15 residues. The CDR3: CASSFTGGFTGELFF. CDR3 sequence (DNA): TGCGCCAGCAGCTTTACCGGGGGGTTCACCGGGGAGCTGTTTTTT.

This clonotype was counted at least ten times. The rearrangement links TRBV12-3 or TRBV12-4 to TRBJ2-1, with no clear D. The CDR3 has 14 residues. With 2 bases removed from V and 0 bases from J, the gap between germline ends came to 5 bases. The CDR3 protein is CASSLSVSYNEQFF. In DNA, the CDR3 is TGTGCCAGCAGTTTATCGGTCTCCTACAATGAGCAGTTCTTC.

The chain has TRBV7-9 and TRBJ2-1; D may correspond to TRBD1 or TRBD2 (5 bases each). V lost 1 base and J lost 3, with 13 bases in between. The CDR3 sequence is 16 residues long. The germline V gene has CDR1 SEHNR and CDR2 FQNEAQ (reference sequence). The chain's CDR3 is CASSLGVGRLYNEQFF. The CDR3 bases are TGTGCCAGCAGCTTAGGTGTGGGACGCCTCTACAATGAGCAGTTCTTC.